The 25 T cell receptor beta chains listed next were all sequenced from one sample in a study of monozygotic twins with inflammatory bowel disease. No DNA is given; TCRdb re-called the 5' RACE reads and lists each CDR3 protein once. This repertoire comprises about 380,000 distinct CDR3 sequences; its ten largest clones make up 2% to 3%. Sequenced input: blood. Source of these receptors: a human donor with ulcerative colitis or Crohn's disease, or a healthy co-twin of an affected twin (not recorded which).

The chain combines TRBV27 with TRBJ2-6; TCRdb indicates TRBD1, and absent DNA this call remains unverified. Germline CDR1 is MNHEY and CDR2 is SMNVEV (reference sequence). The CDR3 spans 18 residues. The CDR3: CASRNLDRGGSGANVLTF.

V is TRBV27 and J is TRBJ2-1; TCRdb lists TRBD2, though no DNA is available to test this call. The V gene's germline CDR1 is MNHEY and CDR2 SMNVEV (reference sequence). The CDR3 loop spans 20 amino acids. CDR3 region: CASSEPGLAGGLGVYNEQFF.

The rearrangement joins TRBV7-2 to TRBJ1-5. Germline-derived CDR1 and CDR2 are SGHTA and FQGNSA. This CDR3 is built from 15 residues. The CDR3 is CASSQIYGVGQPQHF.

The J gene is TRBJ2-3, the V gene TRBV7-2; TCRdb's D gene call, TRBD1, goes unchecked for lack of DNA. The CDR3 sequence is 16 residues long. The germline gives CDR1 SGHTA, CDR2 FQGNSA. The CDR3 protein is CASSLQGGMSTDTQYF.

The rearrangement uses TRBV4-2 and TRBJ2-2; the TCRdb call, TRBD1, lacks DNA for checking. Per the germline V gene, CDR1 is LGHNA and CDR2 is YNFKEQ. This CDR3 is built from 17 residues. The CDR3 protein is CASSQDPGTIDTGELFF.

The chain has TRBV18 and TRBJ2-3. The CDR3 spans 12 residues. CDR1 and CDR2 (germline): KGHSH, LQKENI. The CDR3 here is CASSEDGDTQYF. The entire variable domain, with the rest obtained from reference TRBV18 and TRBJ2-3, is as follows: NAGVMQNPRHLVRRRGQEARLRCSPMKGHSHVYWYRQLPEEGLKFMVYLQKENIIDESGMPKERFSAEFPKEGPSILRIQQVVRGDSAAYFCASSEDGDTQYFGPGTRLTVL.

The chain combines TRBV7-2 with TRBJ2-1; TCRdb returns TRBD2, unconfirmable since there is no DNA. The length of the CDR3 is 15 residues. Germline V CDR1 and CDR2: SGHTA, FQGNSA. The CDR3 loop is CASSLSSGGYNEQFF.

The rearrangement joins TRBV6-1 to TRBJ2-7; TCRdb calls TRBD1, which cannot be checked without DNA. CDR1 is MNHNS, CDR2 SASEGT, per germline. The CDR3 runs 15 residues. CDR3 protein: CASSKGTGGTYEQYF.

J is TRBJ1-1 and V is TRBV2. This CDR3 spans 13 amino acids. Germline V gene sequence: CDR1 SNHLY, CDR2 FYNNEI. The CDR3 spells CASRVSGDTEAFF.

The J gene is TRBJ2-1, the V gene TRBV6-2 or TRBV6-3; TCRdb's assignment of TRBD1 cannot be checked, as there is no DNA. This CDR3 comprises 15 residues. Germline V CDR1 and CDR2: MNHEY, SVGEGT. CDR3: CASSPPRTGSNEQFF.

This rearrangement joins TRBV7-9 to TRBJ2-4; TCRdb indicates TRBD1, and absent DNA this call remains unverified. CDR1 is SEHNR, CDR2 FQNEAQ, per germline (reference sequence). The length of the CDR3 is 14 residues. Here the CDR3 reads CASSSGTAKNIQYF. Supplemented by reference TRBV7-9 and TRBJ2-4, the full variable domain reads DTGVSQNPRHKITKRGQNVTFRCDPISEHNRLYWYRQTLGQGPEFLTYFQNEAQLEKSRLLSDRFSAERPKGSFSTLEIQRTEQGDSAMYLCASSSGTAKNIQYFGAGTRLSVL.

This chain links TRBV30 with TRBJ1-1; TCRdb's D gene call, TRBD1, goes unchecked for lack of DNA. The CDR3 runs 13 residues. The germline V gene encodes CDR1 GTSNPN and CDR2 SVGIG (reference sequence). The chain's CDR3 is CAWRTGALTEAFF. The full variable domain, completed using reference TRBV30 and TRBJ1-1, is SQTIHQWPATLVQPVGSPLSLECTVEGTSNPNLYWYRQAAGRGLQLLFYSVGIGQISSEVPQNLSASRPQDRQFILSSKKLLLSDSGFYLCAWRTGALTEAFFGQGTRLTVV.

The chain employs TRBV7-3 and TRBJ2-2. The CDR3 sequence is 15 residues long. Germline V gene sequence: CDR1 SGHTA, CDR2 FQGTGA. The CDR3 loop reads CASSLRGEGTGELFF.

The rearrangement links TRBV30 to TRBJ1-1. Germline V gene lookup returns CDR1 GTSNPN and CDR2 SVGIG (reference sequence). The CDR3 consists of 13 residues. CDR3 loop: CAWSVGVNTEAFF.

The genes are TRBV7-8 and TRBJ2-1. This CDR3 is built from 15 residues. CDR1 and CDR2 (germline): SGHVS, FQNEAQ. The CDR3 is CASSPAQSSYNEQFF. Filled out from reference TRBV7-8 and TRBJ2-1, the complete variable domain reads GAGVSQSPRYKVAKRGQDVALRCDPISGHVSLFWYQQALGQGPEFLTYFQNEAQLDKSGLPSDRFFAERPEGSVSTLKIQRTQQEDSAVYLCASSPAQSSYNEQFFGPGTRLTVL.

The chain is built from TRBV7-2 and TRBJ2-7; TCRdb outputs TRBD1, but without DNA this stays unchecked. Germline CDR1 and CDR2: SGHTA and FQGNSA. The CDR3 length is 14 residues. The CDR3 protein is CASSRMTGDYEQYF.

The chain uses TRBV4-1 and TRBJ1-5. Germline CDR1 reads MGHRA; CDR2 reads YSYEKL. The CDR3 loop spans 16 amino acids. CDR3 region: CASSQVAGSGNQPQHF.

This chain uses TRBV19 with TRBJ1-5; the D call from TCRdb, TRBD1, cannot be confirmed without DNA. Looked up from germline, CDR1 is LNHDA and CDR2 is SQIVND (reference sequence). The CDR3 covers 18 residues. The CDR3 protein is CATHPGTGEVFPNQPQHF.

Here the CDR3 reads CASRRFRQGGGNTEAFF. This rearrangement joins TRBV27 to TRBJ1-1; the TCRdb D gene call, TRBD1, has no DNA to confirm it. Germline V gives CDR1 MNHEY, CDR2 SMNVEV (reference sequence). This CDR3 contains 17 residues.

The rearrangement links TRBV10-3 to TRBJ2-5; TCRdb outputs TRBD2, but without DNA this stays unchecked. Germline loops: CDR1 ENHRY, CDR2 SYGVKD. The CDR3 spans 17 residues. This CDR3 reads CAISESGLADSQETQYF.

The chain joins TRBV6-2 or TRBV6-3 to TRBJ2-5; the TCRdb D gene call, TRBD1, has no DNA to confirm it. The CDR3 loop spans 15 amino acids. The germline CDR1 and CDR2 sequences are MNHEY and SVGEGT. This CDR3 reads CASSLGGLLEETQYF.

The V call is TRBV2, the J call TRBJ1-3. CDR3 length equals 15 residues. Germline V gene sequence: CDR1 SNHLY, CDR2 FYNNEI. This CDR3 reads CASSEREISGNTIYF. Using reference TRBV2 and TRBJ1-3 for the parts outside the CDR3, the full variable domain is EPEVTQTPSHQVTQMGQEVILRCVPISNHLYFYWYRQILGQKVEFLVSFYNNEISEKSEIFDDQFSVERPDGSNFTLKIRSTKLEDSAMYFCASSEREISGNTIYFGEGSWLTVV.

This chain uses TRBV19 with TRBJ2-1; checking the TCRdb D call of TRBD1 is not possible without DNA. This CDR3 spans 15 amino acids. CDR1 and CDR2 (germline): LNHDA, SQIVND (reference sequence). CDR3 in amino acids: CASTPAGWPPAEQFF.

This chain links TRBV6-5 with TRBJ2-7; the TCRdb call, TRBD1, lacks DNA for checking. The CDR3 has 11 residues. Germline V lookup: CDR1 MNHEY, CDR2 SVGAGI. The chain's CDR3 is CAGKTAYEQYF.

The chain recombines TRBV12-3 or TRBV12-4 with TRBJ1-5. The CDR3 spans 14 residues. The CDR3 sequence is CASRGGEGNQPQHF.